Below are 31 T cell receptor beta chains sequenced from a single sample in a study of T-cell reconstitution after alpha-beta-depleted transplantation in children. Unique molecular identifiers featured in how the TCRbeta library was prepared. A single record per CDR3 protein comes from TCRdb applying MiXCR to the PCR reads. Seen here are approximately 640,000 distinct CDR3 sequences, around 17% observed once, and the top ten hold approximately 1%. Sequencing used PBMCs from the stem cell graft donor, obtained from the stem cell graft. These receptors were collected from a human donor who donated a stem cell graft to a child with acute myeloid leukemia.

This clonotype was counted ten times or more. The genes are TRBV20-1 and TRBJ2-1, with 7 bases that match TRBD1. Germline V lookup: CDR1 DFQATT, CDR2 SNEGSKA (reference sequence). The CDR3 runs to 15 residues. Unmatched junction bases numbered 6, after V lost 0 bases and J lost 4 bases. The CDR3 spells CSARDPGQLYNEQFF. The CDR3 coding sequence is TGCAGTGCTAGAGACCCGGGACAGCTTTACAATGAGCAGTTCTTC.

This clonotype has ten or more counts. V and J are TRBV20-1 and TRBJ2-1; D is uncertain. Germline values: CDR1 DFQATT, CDR2 SNEGSKA (reference sequence). The CDR3 spans 15 residues. V was shortened by 1 base and J by 8 bases, with 18 bases between the two germline ends. As DNA, the CDR3 is TGCAGTGCTAGAGGGAGTGTTGGGATTTCCGATGAGCAGTTCTTC. Translating gives CSARGSVGISDEQFF.

This CDR3 reads CASSQVDGMEAFF. CDR3 sequence (DNA): TGTGCCAGCAGCCAAGTAGATGGGATGGAAGCTTTCTTT. The V gene is TRBV3-1, the J gene TRBJ1-1; D ambiguous. This CDR3 region has 13 residues. Germline CDR1 is LGHDT and CDR2 is YNNKEL (reference sequence). The V end was cut by 1 base, the J end by 8 bases, with 11 bases between.

This clonotype was seen only a few times. V gene TRBV12-3 or TRBV12-4 combines with J gene TRBJ2-3; 12 bases align to TRBD1. V gave up 6 bases and J gave up 2 bases; unmatched junction bases: 6. This CDR3 is built from 16 residues. CDR3 loop: CASRRDRGPYTDTQYF. Written as DNA, the CDR3 is TGTGCCAGCAGACGGGACAGGGGGCCGTACACAGATACGCAGTATTTT.

This clonotype was detected many times. The chain links TRBV4-3 to TRBJ2-7; 7 positions match TRBD1. The CDR3 runs to 15 residues. J was trimmed by 6 bases and V by 3 bases; bases with no gene match: 11. From germline, CDR1 is LGHNA and CDR2 YSLEER. As DNA, the CDR3 is TGCGCCAGCAGCCACTCCGGGACAGAGGTTTCCGAGCAGTACTTC. It yields the protein CASSHSGTEVSEQYF.

This clonotype was seen more than once but under ten times. V usage is TRBV18 and J usage is TRBJ1-2; D ambiguous. The CDR3 sequence is 16 residues long. Trimming removed 3 bases from V and 3 bases from J, with 17 bases in between. CDR1 is KGHSH, CDR2 LQKENI, per germline. The CDR3 DNA follows: TGTGCCAGCTCACCCTTTAATGAGACACCCGACTATGGCTACACCTTC. As protein: CASSPFNETPDYGYTF. The full variable domain, in which reference TRBV18 and TRBJ1-2 provide the parts outside the CDR3, is NAGVMQNPRHLVRRRGQEARLRCSPMKGHSHVYWYRQLPEEGLKFMVYLQKENIIDESGMPKERFSAEFPKEGPSILRIQQVVRGDSAAYFCASSPFNETPDYGYTFGSGTRLTVV.

This clonotype was detected many times. V is TRBV20-1 and J is TRBJ1-5; D uncertain. Germline lookup yields CDR1 DFQATT and CDR2 SNEGSKA (reference sequence). Trimming shortened V by 4 bases and J by 3 bases, and 10 bases separated the two germline ends. This CDR3 contains 13 residues. CDR3 nucleotides: TGCAGTGCTATGGACGGCATCAATCAGCCCCAGCATTTT. Protein product: CSAMDGINQPQHF.

This clonotype showed up many times. CDR3 region: CASSLARSTDTQYF. In DNA, the CDR3 is TGTGCCAGCAGCTTAGCACGGAGCACAGATACGCAGTATTTT. The chain has TRBV11-2 and TRBJ2-3; D not resolved. Trimming removed 1 base at V and 0 bases at J, with 5 bases between. The CDR3 contains 14 residues. Germline CDR1 and CDR2: SGHAT and FQNNGV.

This clonotype was detected many times. The V gene is TRBV6-2 or TRBV6-3, the J gene TRBJ2-7; D is possibly TRBD2 (5 bases). Deletions cut 5 bases from V and 9 bases from J, with 17 bases between. Germline V lookup: CDR1 MNHEY, CDR2 SVGEGT. The CDR3 is 13 amino acids. The CDR3 loop is CASSPLEAPGQYF. The DNA for the CDR3 is TGTGCCAGCAGTCCGCTGGAGGCCCCGGGGCAGTACTTC.

This clonotype came up many times. The genes are TRBV5-1 and TRBJ2-7, with D hard to call. The V and J ends lost 0 bases and 1 base respectively, with 5 bases between them. This CDR3 has 13 amino acids. Germline V gene sequence: CDR1 SGHRS, CDR2 YFSETQ. In DNA, the CDR3 is TGCGCCAGCAGCTTGGGACATTCCTACGAGCAGTACGTC. This codes for CASSLGHSYEQYV.

With regard to this clonotype: This may be a read error: a much more frequent sequence differs by one nucleotide. V is TRBV5-1 and J is TRBJ2-5; D is ambiguous. The germline gives CDR1 SGHRS, CDR2 YFSETQ. The CDR3 loop spans 14 amino acids. V was pared by 3 bases and J by 3 bases, with 12 bases between. This chain's CDR3 is CASSSLDPEETQYF. The DNA for the CDR3 is TGCGCCAGCAGCTCCCTGGACCCAGAAGAGACCCAGTACTTC. Variable domain in full (rest from reference TRBV5-1 and TRBJ2-5): KAGVTQTPRYLIKTRGQQVTLSCSPISGHRSVSWYQQTPGQGLQFLFEYFSETQRNKGNFPGRFSGRQFSNSRSEMNVSTLELGDSALYLCASSSLDPEETQYFGPGTRLLVL.

J is TRBJ2-7 and V is TRBV12-3 or TRBV12-4; D remains unclear. The CDR3 loop spans 12 amino acids. V lost 3 bases and J 6 bases, leaving 9 bases between the germline ends. The chain's CDR3 is CASSFDGSEQYF. CDR3 DNA sequence: TGTGCCAGCAGTTTCGACGGGTCCGAGCAGTACTTC.

In its sample, this clonotype was seen many times. This chain uses TRBV15 with TRBJ2-2; the match to TRBD1 covers 7 bases. The germline V gene has CDR1 LNHNV and CDR2 YYDKDF (reference sequence). Losses at the gene ends were 5 bases for V and 1 base for J; bases not matched to a gene: 4. The CDR3 loop spans 15 amino acids. CDR3 in DNA: TGTGCCACCAGCCTACGGACAGGGAACACCGGGGAGCTGTTTTTT. Protein product: CATSLRTGNTGELFF.

The chain uses TRBV5-5 and TRBJ2-3; 7 bases align to TRBD1. J was trimmed by 10 bases and V by 2 bases; bases with no gene match: 4. The CDR3 is 12 amino acids. Germline assignment: CDR1 SGHKS and CDR2 YYEKEE (reference sequence). CDR3 in amino acids: CASSLRQGSQYF. The CDR3 nucleotides are TGTGCCAGCAGCTTAAGACAGGGCTCGCAGTATTTT.

V usage is TRBV10-3 and J usage is TRBJ2-3; D may be TRBD1 (6 bases). Germline CDR1 and CDR2: ENHRY and SYGVKD. This CDR3 comprises 15 residues. The V end was cut by 0 bases, the J end by 3 bases, with 10 bases between. CDR3 loop: CAISESPGATDTQYF. CDR3 nucleotide sequence: TGTGCCATCAGTGAGTCCCCAGGGGCAACAGATACGCAGTATTTT.

The V and J genes are TRBV9 and TRBJ1-2, with D hard to call. This CDR3 is built from 15 residues. The V end lost 3 bases, the J end lost 5 bases, and 17 bases lay between the germline ends. Germline CDR1 and CDR2: SGDLS and YYNGEE. This chain's CDR3 is CASSAIGSYQYGYTF. The CDR3 nucleotides are TGTGCCAGCAGCGCCATCGGTAGTTACCAATATGGCTACACCTTC.

There are many counts of this clonotype. V and J are TRBV20-1 and TRBJ2-2; D gene unclear. Germline assignment: CDR1 DFQATT and CDR2 SNEGSKA (reference sequence). This CDR3 contains 14 residues. V was pared by 4 bases and J by 7 bases, with 16 bases between. CDR3 in DNA: TGCAGTGCTAAATCCAGGAGAGGAGTCGGGGAGCTGTTTTTT. It yields the protein CSAKSRRGVGELFF.

This clonotype was seen ten or more times. The V and J genes are TRBV20-1 and TRBJ2-5; D is uncertain. The germline V gene encodes CDR1 DFQATT and CDR2 SNEGSKA (reference sequence). The CDR3 runs to 13 residues. The V end was cut by 1 base, the J end by 1 base, with 7 bases between. CDR3 sequence reads: CSARVPAQETQYF. The CDR3 bases are TGCAGTGCTAGAGTTCCAGCCCAAGAGACCCAGTACTTC.

This clonotype was found many times. The V call is TRBV20-1, the J call TRBJ2-5; TRBD2 matches 8 bases. The J segment lost 5 bases and the V segment lost 1 base, leaving 6 bases of the junction unmatched. The CDR3 length is 14 residues. The germline V gene has CDR1 DFQATT and CDR2 SNEGSKA (reference sequence). The CDR3 loop reads CSARVSGGSETQYF. The CDR3, as DNA: TGCAGTGCTAGAGTCTCGGGGGGGTCGGAGACCCAGTACTTC.

This clonotype was seen a few times. This CDR3 is CASSLGEYSYEQYV. CDR3 DNA: TGTGCCAGCAGCTTAGGCGAGTACTCCTACGAGCAGTACGTC. This chain uses TRBV7-9 with TRBJ2-7; D uncertain. The CDR3 length is 14 residues. V was trimmed by 1 base and J by 0 bases, leaving 7 bases between them. Per the germline V gene, CDR1 is SEHNR and CDR2 is FQNEAQ (reference sequence).

The chain couples TRBV18 to TRBJ2-7, with D perhaps TRBD1 (5 bases). Deletions cut 5 bases from V and 7 bases from J, with 15 bases between. Per the germline V gene, CDR1 is KGHSH and CDR2 is LQKENI. This CDR3 has 13 amino acids. The CDR3 is CASSVGVAVEQYV. In DNA, the CDR3 is TGTGCCAGCTCAGTAGGGGTGGCGGTGGAGCAGTACGTC.

The table lists this clonotype with many counts. J is TRBJ2-1 and V is TRBV7-6; D gene ambiguous. In germline, CDR1 is SGHVS, CDR2 FNYEAQ. The V and J ends lost 3 bases and 12 bases respectively, with 21 bases between them. This CDR3 region has 15 residues. CDR3 in DNA: TGTGCCAGCAGCTTCGATACAAGAGGAACAATGGGGCAGTTCTTC. Amino acids: CASSFDTRGTMGQFF.

This clonotype was detected ten times or more. The gene calls are TRBV10-3 and TRBJ2-7, with 8 bases that match TRBD2. CDR1 is ENHRY, CDR2 SYGVKD, per germline. Trimming removed 4 bases from V and 6 bases from J; junction bases left unmatched: 8. CDR3 length equals 14 residues. CDR3 nucleotides: TGTGCCATCAGTGTGTTGGACGGGAGGGGCGAGCAGTACTTC. Amino acid sequence: CAISVLDGRGEQYF.

A note on this clonotype: A much larger clone sits a single nucleotide away, making a read error possible. The chain couples TRBV12-3 or TRBV12-4 to TRBJ1-1; D ambiguous. The CDR3 totals 10 residues. CDR3 loop: CASSGTDAFF. As DNA, the CDR3 is TGTGCCAGCAGTGGCACTGACGCTTTCTTT.

This chain uses TRBV7-9 with TRBJ1-2, with 7 bases that match TRBD1. Unmatched junction bases numbered 11, after V lost 5 bases and J lost 5 bases. The CDR3 has 15 residues. CDR1 and CDR2 from the germline V gene are SEHNR and FQNEAQ (reference sequence). DNA of the CDR3: TGTGCCAGCAGCCGCACACCCAAGACAGGGTATGGCTACACCTTC. This sequence encodes CASSRTPKTGYGYTF.

The sample holds many counts of this clonotype. The chain carries TRBV29-1 and TRBJ2-3; unclear D gene. The CDR3 length is 13 residues. V was clipped by 6 bases and J by 2 bases, with 12 bases between them. CDR1 is SQVTM and CDR2 is ANQGSEA in the germline V gene. CDR3 DNA: TGCAGCGTCGTACAGTTACTCACAGATACGCAGTATTTT. Protein: CSVVQLLTDTQYF.

This clonotype was seen many times. The chain is built from TRBV20-1 and TRBJ1-1, with a weak D call TRBD1 (6 bases). This CDR3 comprises 14 residues. V lost 0 bases to trimming and J lost 4 bases, with 12 bases between them. Looked up from germline, CDR1 is DFQATT and CDR2 is SNEGSKA (reference sequence). The CDR3 loop reads CSARDQGRFTEAFF. In nucleotides, the CDR3 is TGCAGTGCTAGAGATCAGGGGCGGTTCACTGAAGCTTTCTTT.

This clonotype was detected ten times or more. This chain links TRBV5-1 with TRBJ2-1; D might be TRBD2 (7 bases). CDR3 length equals 16 residues. The germline V and J ends were trimmed by 0 bases and 7 bases, with 17 bases remaining between them. The germline V gene has CDR1 SGHRS and CDR2 YFSETQ. The DNA of the CDR3 is TGCGCCAGCAGCTTGGTTTTGGGGGGGCCGGTGAATGAGCAGTTCTTC. It is translated as CASSLVLGGPVNEQFF.

This clonotype was seen repeatedly, ten times or more. This chain uses TRBV15 with TRBJ2-7, with D tentatively TRBD1 (6 bases). The ends were cut back, 0 bases at V and 4 bases at J, with 10 bases in the middle. Looked up from germline, CDR1 is LNHNV and CDR2 is YYDKDF (reference sequence). The length of the CDR3 is 14 residues. The DNA for the CDR3 is TGTGCCACCAGCAGAGAGGGGGCCCCTTACGAGCAGTACTTC. Its protein product is CATSREGAPYEQYF. The variable domain in full, completed from reference TRBV15 and TRBJ2-7, reads DAMVIQNPRYQVTQFGKPVTLSCSQTLNHNVMYWYQQKSSQAPKLLFHYYDKDFNNEADTPDNFQSRRPNTSFCFLDIRSPGLGDTAMYLCATSREGAPYEQYFGPGTRLTVT.

This clonotype appeared a single time. This chain links TRBV28 with TRBJ2-1; D perhaps matches TRBD2 (6 bases). The CDR3 totals 16 residues. Looked up from germline, CDR1 is MDHEN and CDR2 is SYDVKM. V was cut by 3 bases and J by 8 bases, with 20 bases left in between. The CDR3: CASSFDSGTGVDEQFF. CDR3 DNA sequence: TGTGCCAGCAGTTTTGATTCGGGCACGGGGGTGGATGAGCAGTTCTTC.

This clonotype was recorded many times. The rearrangement links TRBV20-1 to TRBJ2-5, with TRBD2 matching 9 bases. Trimming took 5 bases from V and 4 from J; bases not matched to a gene: 2. This CDR3 is 12 amino acids long. Germline lookup yields CDR1 DFQATT and CDR2 SNEGSKA (reference sequence). The CDR3 DNA is TGCAGTGCTCAGACTAGCGGAGAGACCCAGTACTTC. This gives the protein CSAQTSGETQYF.